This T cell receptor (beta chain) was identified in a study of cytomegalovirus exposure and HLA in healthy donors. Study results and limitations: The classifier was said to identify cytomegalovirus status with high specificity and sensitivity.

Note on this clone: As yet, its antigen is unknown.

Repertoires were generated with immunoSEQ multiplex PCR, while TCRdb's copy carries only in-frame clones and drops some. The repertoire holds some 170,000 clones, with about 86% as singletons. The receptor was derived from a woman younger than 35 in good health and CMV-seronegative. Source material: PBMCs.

The CDR3 reads CSADREGYNEQFF. DNA of the CDR3: TGCAGCGCTGACAGGGAGGGATACAATGAGCAGTTCTTC. The chain combines TRBV29-1 with TRBJ2-1, with D perhaps TRBD1 or TRBD2 (7 bases each). The V gene's germline CDR1 is SQVTM and CDR2 ANQGSEA. V lost 7 bases, J lost 4 bases, and 14 bases lay in between. The CDR3 sequence is 13 residues long.